The 16 T cell receptor beta chains reported below all come from one sample, sequenced in a study of cytomegalovirus exposure and HLA in healthy donors. The repertoire was sequenced with immunoSEQ multiplex PCR; TCRdb's copy has only in-frame clones and lacks some. The sample has some 210,000 clones; roughly 80% are singletons. The sequenced material came from PBMCs. The receptors shown here come from a woman aged 18 to 35 in good health and CMV-seronegative.

The chain combines TRBV28 with TRBJ1-5; D might be TRBD1 (6 bases). This CDR3 is built from 15 residues. CDR1 is MDHEN and CDR2 is SYDVKM in the germline V gene. Trimming removed 6 bases from V and 0 bases from J, with 12 bases in between. Here the CDR3 reads CASRGQGTSNQPQHF. The CDR3 DNA follows: TGTGCCAGCAGAGGGCAGGGGACTAGCAATCAGCCCCAGCATTTT.

This chain connects TRBV21-1 to TRBJ1-2; the DNA was not used to check the table's D call, TRBD1. TRBV21-1 is an annotated pseudogene. This CDR3 has 14 amino acids. The CDR3 DNA reads TGTGCCAGCAGCTTACAGACAGGGAACTATGGCTACACCTTC. It yields the protein CASSLQTGNYGYTF.

This chain connects TRBV30 to TRBJ2-1; D call uncertain. The CDR3 contains 14 residues. Germline V gene sequence: CDR1 GTSNPN, CDR2 SVGIG (reference sequence). The germline V and J ends were trimmed by 5 bases and 0 bases, with 11 bases remaining between them. The CDR3 DNA reads as TGTGCCTGGCTCGAGCAAAACTCCTACAATGAGCAGTTCTTC. Its protein product is CAWLEQNSYNEQFF.

V gene TRBV27 combines with J gene TRBJ2-2, with TRBD1 matching over 9 bases. Looked up from germline, CDR1 is MNHEY and CDR2 is SMNVEV (reference sequence). V lost 6 bases and J lost 2; bases outside the gene matches: 7. The CDR3 is made up of 16 amino acids. The CDR3 is CASSTPGQGNTGELFF. The CDR3 DNA reads as TGTGCCAGCAGCACACCGGGACAGGGCAACACCGGGGAGCTGTTTTTT.

The CDR3 nucleotides read TGCGCCAGCAGCCAGTATGGTGGTCGGGAGACTGAAGCTTTCTTT. This encodes CASSQYGGRETEAFF. The chain is built from TRBV4-1 and TRBJ1-1; no firm D call. V lost 3 bases and J 5 bases, leaving 16 bases between the germline ends. The CDR3 has 15 residues. In germline, CDR1 is MGHRA, CDR2 YSYEKL.

The chain has TRBV19 and TRBJ2-2; D is possibly TRBD2 (6 bases). Germline V gene data show CDR1 as LNHDA and CDR2 as SQIVND (reference sequence). CDR3 length: 15 amino acids. V lost 5 bases and J lost 3, with 13 bases in between. In nucleotides, the CDR3 is TGTGCCAGTAGTCCAATTAGCGGCTACACCGGGGAGCTGTTTTTT. The encoded protein is CASSPISGYTGELFF.

The chain recombines TRBV27 with TRBJ2-7; TRBD2 is a possible D gene (6 bases). The length of the CDR3 is 18 residues. Per germline, CDR1 MNHEY and CDR2 SMNVEV (reference sequence). V was cut by 4 bases and J by 0 bases, with 22 bases left in between. In DNA form, the CDR3 reads TGTGCCAGCAGTTCGCTTACGCCTCGGGACTCCAGCTCCTACGAGCAGTACTTC. This encodes CASSSLTPRDSSSYEQYF.

The chain is built from TRBV7-9 and TRBJ1-6; 7 bases are shared with TRBD1. Looked up from germline, CDR1 is SEHNR and CDR2 is FQNEAQ (reference sequence). CDR3 length equals 12 residues. V lost 10 bases to trimming and J lost 10 bases; unmatched junction nucleotides: 7. CDR3 DNA sequence: TGTGCCACCCAACAGGGGCGGTCACCCCTCCACTTT. Translating gives CATQQGRSPLHF.

By sample fraction, this clone is large. The chain couples TRBV2 to TRBJ2-3, with no clear D. V dropped 1 base and J dropped 1 base, with 12 bases sitting between them. CDR1 and CDR2 from the germline V gene are SNHLY and FYNNEI. The CDR3 length is 16 residues. The CDR3 protein is CASSEEERAGTDTQYF. In nucleotides, the CDR3 is TGTGCCAGCAGTGAAGAGGAGAGAGCTGGCACAGATACGCAGTATTTT.

The chain combines TRBV4-1 with TRBJ2-2; 8 nucleotides agree with TRBD2. The CDR3 sequence is 16 residues long. V shed 3 bases and J 0 bases; nucleotides not matched to a gene: 3. Germline loops: CDR1 MGHRA, CDR2 YSYEKL. The CDR3 region has the DNA TGCGCCAGCAGCCAGGTACTAGCGGCGAACACCGGGGAGCTGTTTTTT. Protein product: CASSQVLAANTGELFF.

This clone was counted once. V is TRBV27 and J is TRBJ1-1; D gene uncertain. Trimming cost V 2 bases and J 14 bases, with 21 bases left between them. The CDR3 extends over 14 amino acids. CDR1 and CDR2 (germline): MNHEY, SMNVEV (reference sequence). As DNA, the CDR3 is TGTGCCAGCAGTTTAGCACTCAATGTGCCGGAACAATTCTTT. Translated: CASSLALNVPEQFF.

V usage is TRBV6-1 and J usage is TRBJ2-3, with TRBD2 matching 7 bases. Losses at the gene ends were 7 bases for V and 1 base for J; bases not matched to a gene: 8. The CDR3 is 15 amino acids. Germline assignment: CDR1 MNHNS and CDR2 SASEGT. CDR3 in amino acids: CASTSRAGGTDTQYF. Here the CDR3 DNA reads TGTGCCAGCACCTCGAGGGCGGGAGGCACAGATACGCAGTATTTT.

The J gene is TRBJ1-2, the V gene TRBV19; 7 positions agree with TRBD1. The CDR3 is made up of 14 amino acids. The V segment lost 6 bases and the J segment 5 bases; nucleotides outside the gene matches: 9. Germline-derived CDR1 and CDR2 are LNHDA and SQIVND (reference sequence). The DNA for the CDR3 is TGTGCCAGTAGCGCTTCGGGACAGAGGTATGGCTACACCTTC. This sequence encodes CASSASGQRYGYTF.

This clone was picked up one time. V gene TRBV27 combines with J gene TRBJ2-7; 12 bases agree with TRBD2. The length of the CDR3 is 14 residues. Germline V gene data show CDR1 as MNHEY and CDR2 as SMNVEV (reference sequence). V dropped 6 bases and J dropped 5; count of bases not matched to a gene: 5. The CDR3: CASSPTSGSNEQYF. The DNA for the CDR3 is TGTGCCAGCAGCCCGACTAGCGGGAGCAACGAGCAGTACTTC.

This clone was seen just once. V and J are TRBV21-1 and TRBJ1-2. TRBV21-1 is deemed a pseudogene. The CDR3 consists of 15 residues. The CDR3 DNA follows: TGTGTCTCTAAGAGGGCACGCCCAACTAACTATGGCTACACCTTC. Amino acids: CVSKRARPTNYGYTF.

The chain links TRBV7-2 to TRBJ1-6; TRBD1 agrees at 8 bases. V lost 4 bases to trimming and J lost 4 bases; unmatched junction nucleotides: 3. The CDR3 contains 15 residues. Looked up from germline, CDR1 is SGHTA and CDR2 is FQGNSA. CDR3 DNA sequence: TGTGCCAGCAGCTCTGGGACAGGTTATAATTCACCCCTCCACTTT. As protein: CASSSGTGYNSPLHF.